The 21 T cell receptor beta chains below come from one sample, sequenced in a study of vaccination effects on CD4 cells after COVID-19. TCRdb's copy holds only in-frame clones and misses some; the assay was immunoSEQ multiplex PCR. The sample includes 66,000 or so clones, just under 75% of them seen just once. Which antigens these TCRs recognize remains unknown. The culture ran for roughly 10 days before CD4+ T cells were isolated. It was two doses of either the BNT162b2 or mRNA-1273 vaccine that participants received. This specimen consisted of CD4+ T cells from PBMCs cultured without peptide, obtained after COVID-19 vaccination. These receptors came from a human donor who received a COVID-19 vaccine.

This sequence joins TRBV30 and TRBJ1-2, with a tentative D call TRBD1 (5 bases). Between the trimmed V and J ends, which lost 3 bases and 3 bases, there was a span of 14 bases. From germline, CDR1 is GTSNPN and CDR2 SVGIG (reference sequence). The CDR3 is made up of 14 amino acids. CDR3 in DNA: TGTGCCTGGAGGGTATTAGACAGCTACTATGGCTACACCTTC. Protein: CAWRVLDSYYGYTF.

This chain joins TRBV2 and TRBJ1-5; D remains unclear. Germline V gives CDR1 SNHLY, CDR2 FYNNEI. This CDR3 contains 14 residues. Trimming took 6 bases from V and 0 from J, leaving 9 bases between them. The CDR3 reads CASSPIYSNQPQHF. The CDR3 DNA reads TGTGCCAGCAGCCCCATATATAGCAATCAGCCCCAGCATTTT. Drawing the rest from reference TRBV2 and TRBJ1-5, the complete variable domain is EPEVTQTPSHQVTQMGQEVILRCVPISNHLYFYWYRQILGQKVEFLVSFYNNEISEKSEIFDDQFSVERPDGSNFTLKIRSTKLEDSAMYFCASSPIYSNQPQHFGDGTRLSIL.

The chain joins TRBV10-3 to TRBJ2-7, with D unresolved. Germline V gives CDR1 ENHRY, CDR2 SYGVKD. CDR3 size: 12 residues. V was clipped by 2 bases and J by 1 base, with 3 bases between them. The DNA of the CDR3 is TGTGCCATCAGTGAGACATCCTACGAGCAGTACGTC. Its translation is CAISETSYEQYV.

CDR3 in DNA: TGTGCCAGCAGCTTAGGTGCGGGGACAGGGGAAGAGACCCAGTACTTC. Encoded protein: CASSLGAGTGEETQYF. V usage is TRBV7-3 and J usage is TRBJ2-5, with TRBD1 identical over 10 bases. The CDR3 is made up of 16 amino acids. The trim removed 2 bases at V and 3 bases at J, leaving 6 bases unmatched. CDR1 is SGHTA and CDR2 is FQGTGA in the germline V gene.

This clone showed up just once. J is TRBJ1-2 and V is TRBV4-1; 9 bases match TRBD1. The CDR3 runs to 16 residues. The V segment lost 10 bases and the J segment 4 bases; nucleotides outside the gene matches: 16. Germline V gene lookup returns CDR1 MGHRA and CDR2 YSYEKL. The CDR3 loop reads CANPLLRTGAGYGYTF. The CDR3 DNA is TGCGCCAACCCCCTATTACGGACAGGGGCGGGCTATGGCTACACCTTC.

The chain has TRBV6-5 and TRBJ2-5, with TRBD1 matching 8 bases. Losses at the gene ends were 0 bases for V and 1 base for J; bases not matched to a gene: 4. The germline V gene encodes CDR1 MNHEY and CDR2 SVGAGI. The CDR3 spans 16 residues. The CDR3, as DNA: TGTGCCAGCAGTTACTCGGCTACAGGGGGCCAAGAGACCCAGTACTTC. This sequence encodes CASSYSATGGQETQYF.

This clone was picked up a small number of times. The rearrangement joins TRBV7-9 to TRBJ2-2; tentative D call: TRBD2 (7 bases). Germline loops: CDR1 SEHNR, CDR2 FQNEAQ (reference sequence). The CDR3 consists of 14 residues. Trimming took 5 bases from V and 5 from J, leaving 12 bases between them. The CDR3 DNA reads as TGTGCCAGCAGCCCACGGGGGGCGACCGGGGAGCTGTTTTTT. It translates to CASSPRGATGELFF.

A single count supports this clone. The chain has TRBV28 and TRBJ1-2; 10 positions match TRBD1. V was clipped by 3 bases and J by 7 bases; unmatched bases: 5. Germline assignment: CDR1 MDHEN and CDR2 SYDVKM. The CDR3 has 14 residues. The CDR3 here is CASSFVGTGAGYTF. The CDR3 coding sequence is TGTGCCAGCAGTTTTGTCGGGACAGGGGCTGGCTACACCTTC.

The CDR3 DNA reads TGTGCCAGTAGTCCCCTCGGGGTAGGGAGCTCCTACAATGAGCAGTTCTTC. It specifies CASSPLGVGSSYNEQFF. The chain uses TRBV19 and TRBJ2-1; tentative D call: TRBD2 (5 bases). Trimming stripped 5 bases from V and 0 bases from J, with 17 bases between. Germline V gene sequence: CDR1 LNHDA, CDR2 SQIVND (reference sequence). This CDR3 spans 17 amino acids.

The chain is built from TRBV2 and TRBJ2-3, with D perhaps being TRBD1 or TRBD2 (7 bases each). The germline CDR1 and CDR2 sequences are SNHLY and FYNNEI. This CDR3 region has 15 residues. Deletions cut 5 bases from V and 3 bases from J, with 15 bases between. CDR3 protein: CASSPQGRGTDTQYF. Written as DNA, the CDR3 is TGTGCCAGCAGTCCACAGGGGAGGGGGACAGATACGCAGTATTTT.

The chain has TRBV19 and TRBJ2-1; D perhaps matches TRBD2 (6 bases). There are 14 residues in the CDR3. CDR1 and CDR2 (germline): LNHDA, SQIVND (reference sequence). The V and J ends lost 5 bases and 7 bases respectively, with 15 bases between them. This CDR3 reads CASSVDGGYNEQFF. CDR3 bases: TGTGCCAGTAGTGTGGACGGAGGGTATAATGAGCAGTTCTTC.

This sequence joins TRBV2 and TRBJ2-3, with 10 bases aligning to TRBD2. The trim removed 5 bases at V and 5 bases at J, leaving 7 bases unmatched. Germline V gene lookup returns CDR1 SNHLY and CDR2 FYNNEI. The CDR3 has 15 residues. The CDR3 nucleotides read TGTGCCAGCAGTCCCCGAGTAGCGGGGGGAGATACGCAGTATTTT. Translating gives CASSPRVAGGDTQYF.

V usage is TRBV12-1 and J usage is TRBJ2-5; the table's D call, TRBD1, was not checked against the DNA. TRBV12-1 is flagged as a pseudogene. This CDR3 comprises 14 residues. CDR3: CASSFLTGLGTQYF. The CDR3 DNA reads as TGTGCCAGCAGCTTCCTGACAGGGTTAGGGACCCAGTACTTC.

The chain combines TRBV6-5 with TRBJ1-6; D might be TRBD1 (6 bases). This CDR3 comprises 14 residues. The germline V gene encodes CDR1 MNHEY and CDR2 SVGAGI. Between the trimmed V and J ends, which lost 6 bases and 9 bases, there was a span of 15 bases. CDR3 coding DNA: TGTGCCAGCAGATTACAGGGTGATGCTTCACCCCTCCACTTT. Residues: CASRLQGDASPLHF.

The chain joins TRBV5-1 to TRBJ2-2, with D possibly being TRBD1 or TRBD2 (5 bases each). This CDR3 has 17 residues. V lost 4 bases, J lost 1 base, and 17 bases lay in between. Germline assignment: CDR1 SGHRS and CDR2 YFSETQ. This CDR3 is CASSRTRGVGNTGELFF. The CDR3 DNA is TGCGCCAGCAGCCGTACTCGAGGGGTGGGGAACACCGGGGAGCTGTTTTTT.

The CDR3 is CASSYGQGNGELFF. CDR3 DNA sequence: TGCGCCAGCAGCTACGGACAGGGAAACGGGGAGCTGTTTTTT. The rearrangement joins TRBV5-1 to TRBJ2-2; 8 bases line up with TRBD1. The V segment lost 3 bases and the J segment 7 bases; nucleotides outside the gene matches: 5. This CDR3 has 14 residues. The germline gives CDR1 SGHRS, CDR2 YFSETQ.

This clone is a singleton in its sample. The chain links TRBV18 to TRBJ1-3; D is unresolved. This CDR3 spans 16 amino acids. Trimming cost V 3 bases and J 7 bases, with 19 bases left between them. Germline CDR1 KGHSH, CDR2 LQKENI. The chain's CDR3 is CASSPRKFDVVNTIYF. The DNA for the CDR3 is TGTGCCAGCTCACCGCGGAAATTCGATGTAGTGAACACCATATATTTT. Together with reference TRBV18 and TRBJ1-3, the CDR3 gives the full variable domain: NAGVMQNPRHLVRRRGQEARLRCSPMKGHSHVYWYRQLPEEGLKFMVYLQKENIIDESGMPKERFSAEFPKEGPSILRIQQVVRGDSAAYFCASSPRKFDVVNTIYFGEGSWLTVV.

The chain carries TRBV4-1 and TRBJ1-4, with 8 bases identical to TRBD1. Losses at the gene ends were 1 base for V and 2 bases for J; bases not matched to a gene: 6. This CDR3 spans 17 amino acids. The germline V gene has CDR1 MGHRA and CDR2 YSYEKL. The CDR3 region is CASSQVSGGGTNEKLFF. The CDR3 coding sequence is TGCGCCAGCAGCCAAGTATCAGGGGGCGGGACTAATGAAAAACTGTTTTTT.

This chain links TRBV28 with TRBJ2-7, with D unclear. V lost 6 bases, J lost 2 bases, and 14 bases lay in between. The CDR3 is 14 amino acids. Per germline, CDR1 MDHEN and CDR2 SYDVKM. The CDR3 DNA follows: TGTGCCAGCAGCCCCTCAGGCCCACCCTACGAGCAGTACGTC. It specifies CASSPSGPPYEQYV.

This chain links TRBV21-1 with TRBJ1-2; the table's D call, TRBD1, has no DNA check behind it. TRBV21-1 is an annotated pseudogene. CDR3 length: 15 amino acids. DNA for the CDR3: TGTGCCAGCAGCAACGGGACAGGAAGACTCTATGGCTACACCTTC. Residues: CASSNGTGRLYGYTF.

The rearrangement joins TRBV28 to TRBJ2-6; D gene uncertain. V was cut by 3 bases and J by 0 bases, with 6 bases left in between. The CDR3 runs 15 residues. Per germline, CDR1 MDHEN and CDR2 SYDVKM. The CDR3, as DNA: TGTGCCAGCAGTTTCCTACTCTCTGGGGCCAACGTCCTGACTTTC. Translated, it gives CASSFLLSGANVLTF.